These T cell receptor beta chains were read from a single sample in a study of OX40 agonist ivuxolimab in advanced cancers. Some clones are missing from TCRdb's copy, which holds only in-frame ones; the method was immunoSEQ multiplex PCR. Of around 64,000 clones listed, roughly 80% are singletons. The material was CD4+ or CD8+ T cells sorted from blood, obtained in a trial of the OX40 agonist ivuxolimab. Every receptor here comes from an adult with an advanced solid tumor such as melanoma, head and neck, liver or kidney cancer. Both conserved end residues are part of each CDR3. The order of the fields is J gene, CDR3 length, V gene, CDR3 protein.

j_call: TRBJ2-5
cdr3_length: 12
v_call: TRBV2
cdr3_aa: CASRDREETQYF

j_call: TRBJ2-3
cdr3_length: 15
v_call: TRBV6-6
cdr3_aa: CASSYRGGRGDTQYF

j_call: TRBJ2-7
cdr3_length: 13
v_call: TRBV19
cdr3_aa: CASGRGTYYEQYF

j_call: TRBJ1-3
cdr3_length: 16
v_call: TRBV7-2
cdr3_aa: CASSLADRVVGNTIYF

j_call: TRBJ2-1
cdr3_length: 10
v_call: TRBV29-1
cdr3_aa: CSASYNEQFF

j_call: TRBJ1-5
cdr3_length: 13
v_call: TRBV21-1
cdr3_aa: CASSSPWDQPQHF

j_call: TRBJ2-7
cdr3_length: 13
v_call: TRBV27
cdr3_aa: CASSLSRGYEQYF

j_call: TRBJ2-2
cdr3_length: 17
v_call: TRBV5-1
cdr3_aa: CASSLGLASTNTGELFF

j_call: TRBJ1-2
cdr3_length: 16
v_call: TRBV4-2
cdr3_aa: CASSPSAGAPNYGYTF

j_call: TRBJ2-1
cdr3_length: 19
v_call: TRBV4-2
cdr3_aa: CASSQPTGTSGSWRNEQFF

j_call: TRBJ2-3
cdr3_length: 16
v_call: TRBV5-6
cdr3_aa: CASSPTSWGGTDTQYF

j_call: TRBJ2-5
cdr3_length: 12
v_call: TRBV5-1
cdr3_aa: CASSLPGETQYF

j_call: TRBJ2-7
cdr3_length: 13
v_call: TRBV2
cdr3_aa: CASNRDRDYEQYF

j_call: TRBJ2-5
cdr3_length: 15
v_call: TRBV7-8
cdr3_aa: CASRLDRALWETQYF

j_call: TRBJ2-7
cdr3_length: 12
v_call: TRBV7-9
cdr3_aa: CASSFPTGEQYF

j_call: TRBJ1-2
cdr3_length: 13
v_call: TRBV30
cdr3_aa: CAWSRGWGDGYTF

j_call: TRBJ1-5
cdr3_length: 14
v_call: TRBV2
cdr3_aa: CASSGEYSNQPQHF

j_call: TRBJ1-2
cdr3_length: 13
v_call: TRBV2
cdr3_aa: CASSDTGPWGYTF

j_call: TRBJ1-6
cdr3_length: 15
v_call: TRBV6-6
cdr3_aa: CASSYSLDRPSPLHF

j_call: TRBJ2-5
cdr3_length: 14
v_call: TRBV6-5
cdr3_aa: CASSPKGLRETQYF

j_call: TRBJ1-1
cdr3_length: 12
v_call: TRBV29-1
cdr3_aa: CSAGTGKTEAFF

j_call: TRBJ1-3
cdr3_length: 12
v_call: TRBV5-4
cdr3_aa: CASSSDGNTIYF

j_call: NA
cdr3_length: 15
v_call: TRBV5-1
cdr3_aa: CASTFAVTGGYEQYF

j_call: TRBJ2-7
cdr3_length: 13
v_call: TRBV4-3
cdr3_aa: CASSQDLLYEQYF

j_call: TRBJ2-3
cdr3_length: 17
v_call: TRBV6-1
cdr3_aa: CASSEARRWGGTDTQYF

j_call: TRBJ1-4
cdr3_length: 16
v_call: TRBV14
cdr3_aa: CASSDRWDSPNEKLFF

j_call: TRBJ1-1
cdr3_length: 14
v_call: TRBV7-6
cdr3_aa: CASSLGLRSTEAFF

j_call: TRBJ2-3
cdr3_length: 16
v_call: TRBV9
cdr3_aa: CASSVGQGAFEDTQYF

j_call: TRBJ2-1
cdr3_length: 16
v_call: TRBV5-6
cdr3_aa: CASSLMNRGLYNEQFF

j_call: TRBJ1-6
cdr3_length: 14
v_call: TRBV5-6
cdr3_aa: CASGRSGSISPLHF

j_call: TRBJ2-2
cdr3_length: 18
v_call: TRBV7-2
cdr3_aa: CASSQGLAGGANTGELFF

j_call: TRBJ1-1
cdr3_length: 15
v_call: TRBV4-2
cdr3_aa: CASSQGFQTNTEAFF

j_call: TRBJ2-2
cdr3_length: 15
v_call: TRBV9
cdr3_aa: CASSVTGRVTGELFF

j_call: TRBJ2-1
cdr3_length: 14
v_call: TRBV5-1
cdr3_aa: CASSLGTGIDEQFF

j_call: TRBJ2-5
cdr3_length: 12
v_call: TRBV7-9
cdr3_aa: CASSPSGATQYF

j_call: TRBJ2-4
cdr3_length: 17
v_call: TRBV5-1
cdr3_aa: CASSLVGGRNVQNIQYF

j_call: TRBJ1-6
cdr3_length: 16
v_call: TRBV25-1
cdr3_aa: CASSEFESSYNSPLHF

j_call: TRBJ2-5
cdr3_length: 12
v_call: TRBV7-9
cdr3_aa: CASIAVGETQYF

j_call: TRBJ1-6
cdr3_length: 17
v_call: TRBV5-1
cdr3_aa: CASSFSGIGTRNSPLHF

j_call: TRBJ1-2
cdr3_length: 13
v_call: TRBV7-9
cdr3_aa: CASSYDRSDGYTF

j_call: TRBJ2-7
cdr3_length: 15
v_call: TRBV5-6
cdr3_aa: CASSFFPGDRYEQYF

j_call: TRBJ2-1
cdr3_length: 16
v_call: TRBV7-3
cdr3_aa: CASSLSQLSSYNEQFF

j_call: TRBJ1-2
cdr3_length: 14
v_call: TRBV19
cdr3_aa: CASRPGGNNYGYTF

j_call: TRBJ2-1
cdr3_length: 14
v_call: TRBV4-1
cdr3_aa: CASSHLSGSDEQFF

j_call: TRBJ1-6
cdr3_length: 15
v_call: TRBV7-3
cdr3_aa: CASSSRGQGISPLHF

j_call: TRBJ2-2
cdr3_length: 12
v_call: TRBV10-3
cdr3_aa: CAIRPEAGELFF

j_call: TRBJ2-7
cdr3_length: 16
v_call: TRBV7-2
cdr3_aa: CASSLRVSAGRYEQYF

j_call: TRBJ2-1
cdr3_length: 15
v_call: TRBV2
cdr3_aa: CASSEDRASYNEQFF

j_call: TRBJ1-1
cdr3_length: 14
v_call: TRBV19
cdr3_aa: CASSIQGGDTEAFF

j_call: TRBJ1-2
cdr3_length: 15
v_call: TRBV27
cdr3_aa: CASSPGDRDNYGYTF

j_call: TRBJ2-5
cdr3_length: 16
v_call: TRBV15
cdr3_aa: CATSREISGSGETQYF